A single sample is the source of the 27 T cell receptor beta chains below, sequenced in a study of cytomegalovirus exposure and HLA in healthy donors. With 60 Vbeta and 13 Jbeta primers, the PCR was carried out. Profiling relied on immunoSEQ multiplex PCR, and the TCRdb table lists in-frame clones only, not all of them. Its listing shows some 110,000 clones. The sample was PBMCs. These receptor sequences come from a man aged 25-45 years in good health and CMV-seronegative.

The chain recombines TRBV7-9 with TRBJ2-7; 7 nucleotides align to TRBD1. The germline CDR1 and CDR2 sequences are SEHNR and FQNEAQ (reference sequence). The CDR3 covers 16 residues. J gave up 5 bases and V 4 bases, and 14 bases lay outside the gene matches. CDR3 DNA: TGTGCCAGCAGCTCCGACAGGGTCATAACTCCGGACGAGCAGTACTTC. Translation: CASSSDRVITPDEQYF.

The chain joins TRBV28 to TRBJ1-5; 8 nucleotides align to TRBD1. Per germline, CDR1 MDHEN and CDR2 SYDVKM. The CDR3 has 15 residues. V dropped 5 bases and J dropped 2; count of bases not matched to a gene: 5. This CDR3 is CASSPQGVGNQPQHF. The CDR3 coding sequence is TGTGCCAGCAGTCCACAGGGGGTTGGCAATCAGCCCCAGCATTTT.

V is TRBV7-9 and J is TRBJ2-2; TRBD2 matches at 9 bases. CDR1 SEHNR and CDR2 FQNEAQ come from the germline V gene (reference sequence). V shed 1 base and J 4 bases; nucleotides not matched to a gene: 10. The CDR3 extends over 18 amino acids. CDR3 sequence (DNA): TGTGCCAGCAGCTTAGTTCCGCGGGAGGGCCCCGGCACCGGGGAGCTGTTTTTT. Translation: CASSLVPREGPGTGELFF.

The chain carries TRBV28 and TRBJ2-1; no firm D call. The V end was cut by 7 bases, the J end by 2 bases, with 15 bases between. This CDR3 has 15 residues. Germline CDR1 is MDHEN and CDR2 is SYDVKM. The CDR3 protein is CASTVGSSTYNEQFF. CDR3 coding DNA: TGTGCCAGCACCGTCGGTAGCTCGACCTACAATGAGCAGTTCTTC.

This rearrangement joins TRBV5-6 to TRBJ1-5; D may be TRBD1 (5 bases). Germline V gene sequence: CDR1 SGHDT, CDR2 YYEEEE. The CDR3 covers 12 residues. V was pared by 3 bases and J by 6 bases, with 7 bases between. As DNA, the CDR3 is TGTGCCAGCAGCTGGGGGGTTCAGCCCCAGCATTTT. It specifies CASSWGVQPQHF.

The chain combines TRBV29-1 with TRBJ2-5; a weak D match, TRBD2 (6 bases). The J call is uncertain, as TRBJ2-7 better fits the DNA end. Germline lookup yields CDR1 SQVTM and CDR2 ANQGSEA. The CDR3 loop spans 14 amino acids. Here the CDR3 reads CSVTKGLQAYEQYF. The CDR3, as DNA: TGCAGCGTTACGAAGGGACTCCAAGCCTACGAGCAGTACTTC.

This rearrangement joins TRBV28 to TRBJ2-1; 11 bases are shared with TRBD2. From germline, CDR1 is MDHEN and CDR2 SYDVKM. Germline trimming cut 6 bases from V and 4 bases from J; bases unmatched to any gene: 14. The CDR3 extends over 18 amino acids. The CDR3 reads CASRTSGNTIIRYNEQFF. The CDR3 DNA reads TGTGCCAGCAGGACTAGCGGGAACACAATTATCCGATACAATGAGCAGTTCTTC.

The chain links TRBV28 to TRBJ1-1; 7 bases line up with TRBD1. The CDR3 covers 16 residues. Trimming took 3 bases from V and 4 from J; bases not matched to a gene: 11. Germline-derived CDR1 and CDR2 are MDHEN and SYDVKM. The CDR3 sequence is CASSLEGAGDRTEAFF. The DNA for the CDR3 is TGTGCCAGCAGTTTGGAGGGGGCTGGTGACCGCACTGAAGCTTTCTTT.

The V and J genes are TRBV10-3 and TRBJ1-3; D is unclear. The V gene's germline CDR1 is ENHRY and CDR2 SYGVKD. Trimming took 0 bases from V and 2 from J, leaving 11 bases between them. This CDR3 has 16 residues. The CDR3 nucleotides read TGTGCCATCAGTGAGTCCGTCGCGAGCCCTGGAAACACCATATATTTT. Amino acid sequence: CAISESVASPGNTIYF.

This chain links TRBV5-1 with TRBJ1-2; D is uncertain. Germline V gene sequence: CDR1 SGHRS, CDR2 YFSETQ. The CDR3 is made up of 15 amino acids. The V and J ends lost 1 base and 0 bases respectively, with 10 bases between them. Here the CDR3 reads CASSLSLQSNYGYTF. CDR3 sequence (DNA): TGCGCCAGCAGCTTGTCGTTACAGTCTAACTATGGCTACACCTTC.

The chain carries TRBV4-1 and TRBJ1-4, with D possibly matching TRBD1 (5 bases). The CDR3 contains 17 residues. Trimming shortened V by 1 base and J by 4 bases, and 16 bases separated the two germline ends. CDR1 and CDR2 from the germline V gene are MGHRA and YSYEKL. The CDR3 bases are TGCGCCAGCAGCCAAGCCCGTAGGGGAACACATAATGAAAAACTGTTTTTT. Its translation: CASSQARRGTHNEKLFF.

The V and J genes are TRBV27 and TRBJ2-7; 7 bases align to TRBD1. V lost 6 bases and J lost 4; bases outside the gene matches: 3. Germline-derived CDR1 and CDR2 are MNHEY and SMNVEV (reference sequence). The CDR3 is 12 amino acids. Here the CDR3 reads CASRTGRYEQYF. The CDR3 bases are TGTGCCAGCAGGACAGGGCGATACGAGCAGTACTTC.

The chain uses TRBV11-2 and TRBJ2-2; D is unresolved. Between the trimmed V and J ends, which lost 2 bases and 5 bases, there was a span of 6 bases. Per germline, CDR1 SGHAT and CDR2 FQNNGV. CDR3 size: 13 residues. The CDR3 DNA reads as TGTGCCAGCAGCTTACTGAGGACCGGGGAGCTGTTTTTT. Translating gives CASSLLRTGELFF.

V usage is TRBV2 and J usage is TRBJ1-1, with D possibly TRBD1 on 6 matching bases. The CDR3 runs to 14 residues. With 7 bases removed from V and 6 bases from J, the gap between germline ends came to 18 bases. Germline V CDR1 and CDR2: SNHLY, FYNNEI. The CDR3 sequence: CASTPGRGIAEAFF. The CDR3 region has the DNA TGTGCCAGCACCCCCGGCAGGGGCATCGCTGAAGCTTTCTTT.

The genes are TRBV5-1 and TRBJ2-7; no clear D gene. Germline V gene lookup returns CDR1 SGHRS and CDR2 YFSETQ. The CDR3 is 15 residues long. V shed 5 bases and J shed 3 bases, with 18 bases lying between them. The CDR3 nucleotides are TGCGCCAGCAGGCCTGCGTTCGAATCGCACTACGAGCAGTACTTC. This translates into CASRPAFESHYEQYF. The full variable domain, in which reference TRBV5-1 and TRBJ2-7 provide the parts outside the CDR3, is KAGVTQTPRYLIKTRGQQVTLSCSPISGHRSVSWYQQTPGQGLQFLFEYFSETQRNKGNFPGRFSGRQFSNSRSEMNVSTLELGDSALYLCASRPAFESHYEQYFGPGTRLTVT.

The chain links TRBV27 to TRBJ2-7, with TRBD1 matching over 8 bases. Germline V gives CDR1 MNHEY, CDR2 SMNVEV (reference sequence). V lost 1 base to trimming and J lost 2 bases; unmatched junction nucleotides: 13. The CDR3 is 18 residues long. CDR3 sequence (DNA): TGTGCCAGCAGTTTATTTGGGGCAGGGGGCTACCTCCCCTACGAGCAGTACTTC. Translating it yields CASSLFGAGGYLPYEQYF.

The gene calls are TRBV6-4 and TRBJ1-3, with a tentative D call TRBD1 (5 bases). Germline assignment: CDR1 MRHNA and CDR2 SNTAGT. The CDR3 covers 15 residues. Between the trimmed V and J ends, which lost 6 bases and 2 bases, there was a span of 14 bases. The CDR3 is CASRTWGGAGNTIYF. For the CDR3, the DNA is TGTGCCAGCAGGACCTGGGGCGGCGCTGGAAACACCATATATTTT.

The rearrangement links TRBV7-9 to TRBJ2-3, with 7 nucleotides matching TRBD2. Unmatched junction bases numbered 5, after V lost 5 bases and J lost 0 bases. The CDR3 has 15 amino acids. Germline loops: CDR1 SEHNR, CDR2 FQNEAQ (reference sequence). In DNA, the CDR3 is TGTGCCAGCAGCACCCGACTAGCTAGCACAGATACGCAGTATTTT. This gives the protein CASSTRLASTDTQYF.

This chain connects TRBV4-1 to TRBJ1-1, with D perhaps matching TRBD1 (6 bases). Per the germline V gene, CDR1 is MGHRA and CDR2 is YSYEKL. The CDR3 length is 17 residues. V dropped 5 bases and J dropped 1 base, with 20 bases sitting between them. The CDR3 DNA reads as TGCGCCAGCAGCTCCTCGAGGGGGAATACGGGGAACACTGAAGCTTTCTTT. This encodes CASSSSRGNTGNTEAFF.

The CDR3 here is CASSLDRRSYGYTF. CDR3 DNA: TGTGCCAGCAGTTTGGACAGGCGGTCCTATGGCTACACCTTC. The rearrangement uses TRBV2 and TRBJ1-2, with 7 nucleotides matching TRBD1. Germline CDR1 and CDR2: SNHLY and FYNNEI. V was pared by 5 bases and J by 4 bases, with 7 bases of the junction left unmatched. The length of the CDR3 is 14 residues.

This chain connects TRBV5-1 to TRBJ1-6; D perhaps matches TRBD1 (5 bases). V gave up 4 bases and J gave up 0 bases, with 11 bases separating them. Germline assignment: CDR1 SGHRS and CDR2 YFSETQ. This CDR3 contains 16 residues. The CDR3 coding sequence is TGCGCCAGCAGCCCCGGGGGGAGCTCCTATAATTCACCCCTCCACTTT. It translates to CASSPGGSSYNSPLHF.

V usage is TRBV5-6 and J usage is TRBJ2-3, with 10 positions matching TRBD1. The V segment lost 4 bases and the J segment 3 bases; nucleotides outside the gene matches: 5. The CDR3 covers 15 residues. In germline, CDR1 is SGHDT, CDR2 YYEEEE. This CDR3 reads CASSPGQGETDTQYF. CDR3 bases: TGTGCCAGCAGCCCTGGACAGGGGGAGACAGATACGCAGTATTTT.

V is TRBV6-5 and J is TRBJ2-3; 12 bases match TRBD2. Germline V CDR1 and CDR2: MNHEY, SVGAGI. V gave up 10 bases and J gave up 3 bases; unmatched junction bases: 8. The CDR3 runs 15 residues. The CDR3 is CATRTSGIFTDTQYF. The CDR3 DNA reads as TGTGCCACCAGGACTAGCGGGATTTTTACAGATACGCAGTATTTT.

The chain recombines TRBV28 with TRBJ2-7; 7 bases line up with TRBD1. Germline loops: CDR1 MDHEN, CDR2 SYDVKM. There are 14 residues in the CDR3. The J segment lost 3 bases and the V segment lost 8 bases, leaving 10 bases of the junction unmatched. The chain's CDR3 is CASRLQGLLYEQYF. CDR3 sequence (DNA): TGTGCCAGCCGCTTACAGGGGCTTCTCTACGAGCAGTACTTC.

Comment on this clone: A junction end diverges from the germline sequence, so it may reflect a read error. This sample includes further DNA sequences coding for the same CDR3. V usage is TRBV5-1 and J usage is TRBJ1-1; D ambiguous. Germline assignment: CDR1 SGHRS and CDR2 YFSETQ. The length of the CDR3 is 14 residues. CDR3 sequence reads: CASSLDGLNTEAFF. The DNA for the CDR3 is TGCGCCAGCAGCTTGGACGGTCTGAATACTGAAGCTTTCTTT.

This sequence joins TRBV30 and TRBJ2-3, with D perhaps TRBD2 (6 bases). The CDR3 sequence is 15 residues long. Germline CDR1 is GTSNPN and CDR2 is SVGIG (reference sequence). The V end was cut by 0 bases, the J end by 2 bases, with 12 bases between. The CDR3 sequence: CAWSVWREITDTQYF. Written as DNA, the CDR3 is TGTGCCTGGAGTGTCTGGCGGGAAATCACAGATACGCAGTATTTT.

The chain joins TRBV11-2 to TRBJ2-1; the match to TRBD2 covers 7 bases. CDR3 size: 16 residues. Germline CDR1 reads SGHAT; CDR2 reads FQNNGV. V trimming: 3 bases; J trimming: 0 bases; junction bases outside the gene matches: 5. CDR3 sequence (DNA): TGTGCCAGCAGCTTTAGCGGGCGGAGCTCCTACAATGAGCAGTTCTTC. Residues: CASSFSGRSSYNEQFF.